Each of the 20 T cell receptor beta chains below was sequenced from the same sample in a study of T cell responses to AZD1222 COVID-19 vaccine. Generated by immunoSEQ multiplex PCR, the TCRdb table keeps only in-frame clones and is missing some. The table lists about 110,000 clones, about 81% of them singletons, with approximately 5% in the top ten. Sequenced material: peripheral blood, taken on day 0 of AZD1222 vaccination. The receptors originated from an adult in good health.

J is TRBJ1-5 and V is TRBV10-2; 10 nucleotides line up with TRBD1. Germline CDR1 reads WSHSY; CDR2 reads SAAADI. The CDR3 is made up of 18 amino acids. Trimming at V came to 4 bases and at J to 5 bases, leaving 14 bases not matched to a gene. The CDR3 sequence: CASSADIRDRGLHQPQHF. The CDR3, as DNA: TGCGCCAGCAGTGCGGATATCCGGGACAGGGGTCTTCATCAGCCCCAGCATTTT.

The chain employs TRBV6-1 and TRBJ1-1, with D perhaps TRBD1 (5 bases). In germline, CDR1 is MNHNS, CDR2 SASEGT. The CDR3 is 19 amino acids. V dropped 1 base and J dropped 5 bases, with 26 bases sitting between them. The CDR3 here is CASSEVLISQGMGKTEAFF. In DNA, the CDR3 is TGTGCCAGCAGTGAAGTTCTAATTTCTCAGGGTATGGGAAAGACTGAAGCTTTCTTT.

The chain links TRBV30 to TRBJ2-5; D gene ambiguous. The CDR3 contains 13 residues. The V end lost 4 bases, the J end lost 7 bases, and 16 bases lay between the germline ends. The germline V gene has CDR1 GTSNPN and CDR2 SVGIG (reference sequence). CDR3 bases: TGTGCCTGGACAACAGCGTTCTGGGGGACCCAGTACTTC. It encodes CAWTTAFWGTQYF. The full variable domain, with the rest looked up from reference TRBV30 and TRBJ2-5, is SQTIHQWPATLVQPVGSPLSLECTVEGTSNPNLYWYRQAAGRGLQLLFYSVGIGQISSEVPQNLSASRPQDRQFILSSKKLLLSDSGFYLCAWTTAFWGTQYFGPGTRLLVL.

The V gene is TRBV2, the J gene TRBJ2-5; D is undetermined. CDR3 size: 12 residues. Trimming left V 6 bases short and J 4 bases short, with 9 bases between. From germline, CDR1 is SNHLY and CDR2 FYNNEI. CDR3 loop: CASRVIGETQYF. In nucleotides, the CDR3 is TGTGCCAGCAGGGTTATTGGAGAGACCCAGTACTTC.

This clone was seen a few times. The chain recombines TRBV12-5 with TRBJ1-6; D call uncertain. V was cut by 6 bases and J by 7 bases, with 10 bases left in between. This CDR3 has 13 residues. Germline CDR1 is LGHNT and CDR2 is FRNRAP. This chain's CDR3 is CASGIGRNSPLHF. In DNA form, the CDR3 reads TGTGCTAGTGGGATTGGACGAAATTCACCCCTCCACTTT.

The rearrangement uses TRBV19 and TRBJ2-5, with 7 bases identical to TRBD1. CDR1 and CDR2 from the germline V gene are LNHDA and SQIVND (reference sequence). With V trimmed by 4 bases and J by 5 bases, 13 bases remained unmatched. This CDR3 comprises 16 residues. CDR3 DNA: TGTGCCAGTAGTAGAACACGGACAGGAGAGAGGGAGACCCAGTACTTC. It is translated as CASSRTRTGERETQYF.

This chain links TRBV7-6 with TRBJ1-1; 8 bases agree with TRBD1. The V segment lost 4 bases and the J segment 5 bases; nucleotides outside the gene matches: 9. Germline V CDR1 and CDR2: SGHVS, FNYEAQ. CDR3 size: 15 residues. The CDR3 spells CASSSRQGFQTEAFF. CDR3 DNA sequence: TGTGCCAGCAGCTCCAGACAGGGGTTCCAAACTGAAGCTTTCTTT. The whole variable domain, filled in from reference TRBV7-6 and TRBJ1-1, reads GAGVSQSPRYKVTKRGQDVALRCDPISGHVSLYWYRQALGQGPEFLTYFNYEAQQDKSGLPNDRFSAERPEGSISTLTIQRTEQRDSAMYRCASSSRQGFQTEAFFGQGTRLTVV.

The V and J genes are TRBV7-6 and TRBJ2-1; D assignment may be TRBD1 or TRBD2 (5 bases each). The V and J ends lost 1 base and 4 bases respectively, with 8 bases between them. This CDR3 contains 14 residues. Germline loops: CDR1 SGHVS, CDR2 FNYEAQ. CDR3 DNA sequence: TGTGCCAGCAGCTTAGATGAGGGGTACAATGAGCAGTTCTTC. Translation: CASSLDEGYNEQFF.

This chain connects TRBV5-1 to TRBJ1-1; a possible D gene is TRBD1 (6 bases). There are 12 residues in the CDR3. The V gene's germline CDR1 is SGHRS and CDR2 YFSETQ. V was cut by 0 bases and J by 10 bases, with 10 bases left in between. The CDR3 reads CASSLETGRAFF. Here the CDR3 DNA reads TGCGCCAGCAGCTTGGAAACAGGGCGAGCTTTCTTT.

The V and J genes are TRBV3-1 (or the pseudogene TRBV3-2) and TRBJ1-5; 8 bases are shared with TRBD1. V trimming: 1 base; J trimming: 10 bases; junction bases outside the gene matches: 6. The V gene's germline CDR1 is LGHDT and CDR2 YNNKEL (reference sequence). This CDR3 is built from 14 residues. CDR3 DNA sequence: TGTGCCAGCAGCCAAGGACAGGGGTCCTCACCCCAGCATTTT. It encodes CASSQGQGSSPQHF.

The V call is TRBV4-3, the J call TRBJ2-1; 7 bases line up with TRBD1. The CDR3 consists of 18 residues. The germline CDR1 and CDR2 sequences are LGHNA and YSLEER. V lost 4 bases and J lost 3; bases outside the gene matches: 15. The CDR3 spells CASSRGSYRDRVYNEQFF. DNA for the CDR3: TGCGCCAGCAGCCGCGGATCGTATAGAGACAGGGTCTACAATGAGCAGTTCTTC.

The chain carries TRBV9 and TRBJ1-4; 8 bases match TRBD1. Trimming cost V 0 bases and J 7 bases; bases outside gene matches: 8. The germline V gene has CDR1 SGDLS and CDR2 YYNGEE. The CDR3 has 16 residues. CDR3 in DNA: TGTGCCAGCAGCGTAGCGGGGGCAGGGGGCGGTGAAAAACTGTTTTTT. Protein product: CASSVAGAGGGEKLFF.

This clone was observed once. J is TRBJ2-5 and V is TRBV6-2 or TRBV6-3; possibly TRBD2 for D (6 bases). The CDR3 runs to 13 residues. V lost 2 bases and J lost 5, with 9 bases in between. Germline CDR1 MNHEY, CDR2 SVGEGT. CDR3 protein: CASSYGRFETQYF. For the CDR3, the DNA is TGTGCCAGCAGTTACGGGAGGTTTGAGACCCAGTACTTC.

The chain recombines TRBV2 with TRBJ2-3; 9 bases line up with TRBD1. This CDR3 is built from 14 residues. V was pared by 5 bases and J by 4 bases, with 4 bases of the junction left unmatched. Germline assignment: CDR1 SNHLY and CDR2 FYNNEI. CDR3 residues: CASSRDRDADTQYF. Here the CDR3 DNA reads TGTGCCAGCAGTCGGGACAGGGACGCAGATACGCAGTATTTT. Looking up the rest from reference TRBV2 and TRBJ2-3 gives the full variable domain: EPEVTQTPSHQVTQMGQEVILRCVPISNHLYFYWYRQILGQKVEFLVSFYNNEISEKSEIFDDQFSVERPDGSNFTLKIRSTKLEDSAMYFCASSRDRDADTQYFGPGTRLTVL.

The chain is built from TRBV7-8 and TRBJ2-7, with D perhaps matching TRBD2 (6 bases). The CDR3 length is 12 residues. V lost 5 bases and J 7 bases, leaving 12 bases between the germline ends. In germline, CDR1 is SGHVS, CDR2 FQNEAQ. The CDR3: CASSKALAEQYF. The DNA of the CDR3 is TGTGCCAGCAGCAAGGCCCTAGCGGAGCAGTACTTC.

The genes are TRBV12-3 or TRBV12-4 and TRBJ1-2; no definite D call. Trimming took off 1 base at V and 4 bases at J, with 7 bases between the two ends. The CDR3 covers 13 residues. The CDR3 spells CASSLGVGYGYTF. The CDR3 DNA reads TGTGCCAGCAGTTTAGGGGTGGGCTATGGCTACACCTTC.

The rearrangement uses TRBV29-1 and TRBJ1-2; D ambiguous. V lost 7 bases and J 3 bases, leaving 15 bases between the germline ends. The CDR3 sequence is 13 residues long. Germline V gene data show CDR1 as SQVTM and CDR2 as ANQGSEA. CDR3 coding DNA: TGCAGCGGGGGAGGAGGGCCGTACTATGGCTACACCTTC. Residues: CSGGGGPYYGYTF.

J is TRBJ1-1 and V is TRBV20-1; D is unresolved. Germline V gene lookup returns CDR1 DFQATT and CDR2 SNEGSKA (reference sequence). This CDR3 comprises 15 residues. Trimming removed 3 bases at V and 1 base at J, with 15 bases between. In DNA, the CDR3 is TGCAGTGCTAGTGAGGGTTCCCGGCCGAACACTGAAGCTTTCTTT. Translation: CSASEGSRPNTEAFF.

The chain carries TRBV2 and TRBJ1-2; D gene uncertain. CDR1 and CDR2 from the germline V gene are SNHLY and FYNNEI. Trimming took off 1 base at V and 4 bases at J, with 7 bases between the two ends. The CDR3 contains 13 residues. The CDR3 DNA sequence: TGTGCCAGCAGTGAAGTGGTCGCCTATGGCTACACCTTC. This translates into CASSEVVAYGYTF.

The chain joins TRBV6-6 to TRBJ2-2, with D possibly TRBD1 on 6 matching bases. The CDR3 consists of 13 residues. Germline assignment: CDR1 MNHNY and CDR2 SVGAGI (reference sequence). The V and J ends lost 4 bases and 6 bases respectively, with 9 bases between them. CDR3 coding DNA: TGTGCCAGCAGTTCCAGGGGTGCCGGGGAGCTGTTTTTT. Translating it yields CASSSRGAGELFF.